The rows below give T cell receptor beta chains drawn from one sample of a study of cytomegalovirus exposure and HLA in healthy donors. Sequencing was performed with immunoSEQ multiplex PCR; in TCRdb, only in-frame clones are kept and a portion is missing. The sample shows 100,000 to 150,000 clones, around 80% of them seen only once. The sequenced material came from PBMCs. These receptor sequences come from a man aged 25 to 40 in good health and CMV-seronegative. Each CDR3 is given with its conserved first and last residue. D genes are given only for firm matches. Not all rows give a size; the values are once, few, many and, for expanded clones, a class.

cdr3_length j_call clone_size v_call d_call cdr3_nt cdr3_aa
15 TRBJ2-7 NA TRBV5-1 NA TGCGCCAGCAGCTCGGAGGGGGACAGCTCCTACGAGCAGTACTTC CASSSEGDSSYEQYF
13 TRBJ2-1 NA TRBV29-1 TRBD2 TGCAGCGTGAGACTAGCGGGAAGGGACGAGCAGTTCTTC CSVRLAGRDEQFF
15 TRBJ2-1 NA TRBV6-5 NA TGTGCCAGCAGATTTAGCGACGGACTCTACAATGAGCAGTTCTTC CASRFSDGLYNEQFF
16 TRBJ1-2 NA TRBV7-2 NA TGTGCCAGCAGCTTAGTTCTAGACAGGATTAACTATGGCTACACCTTC CASSLVLDRINYGYTF
14 TRBJ2-5 NA TRBV7-7 NA TGTGCTAGCAGCTTAGTGACAGGTCAAGAGACCCAGTACTTC CASSLVTGQETQYF
15 TRBJ2-3 NA TRBV11-2 TRBD1 TGTGCCAGCAGCTCATACAGGGGACGGACAGATACGCAGTATTTT CASSSYRGRTDTQYF
15 TRBJ2-5 NA TRBV29-1 NA TGCAGCGTGGGGGACACAGGGAAGGCTAAAGAGACCCAGTACTTC CSVGDTGKAKETQYF
16 TRBJ1-1 NA TRBV15 TRBD1 TGTGCCACCAGCAGACCACCCGGGACAGGGGGCACTGAAGCTTTCTTT CATSRPPGTGGTEAFF
14 TRBJ1-1 NA TRBV19 NA TGTGCCAGTAGTATAAAAGGGGTGAACACTGAAGCTTTCTTT CASSIKGVNTEAFF
18 TRBJ2-6 NA TRBV25-1 NA TGTGCCAGCAGTGTTACAGGAGGGAGTAGACCTGGGGCCAACGTCCTGACTTTC CASSVTGGSRPGANVLTF
16 TRBJ2-4 NA TRBV18 TRBD1 TGTGCCAGCTCCTCGACAGGGGACCTAGCCAAAAACATTCAGTACTTC CASSSTGDLAKNIQYF
14 TRBJ2-1 NA TRBV5-1 NA TGCGCCAGTTTACAACGGGACTGGGACGATGAGCAGTTCTTC CASLQRDWDDEQFF
13 TRBJ2-7 NA TRBV5-1 NA TGCGCCAGCTGCGAGGCCGGCACCTACGAGCAGTACTTC CASCEAGTYEQYF
18 TRBJ1-5 NA TRBV23-1 NA TGCGCCAGCAGTCAATCGACCGAAAGGACGGGAATTAATCAGCCCCAGCATTTT CASSQSTERTGINQPQHF
15 TRBJ2-1 NA TRBV18 TRBD2 TGTGCCAGCTCAGGTTCTAGGACTAGCGTGCCTGAGCAGTTCTTC CASSGSRTSVPEQFF
15 TRBJ2-3 NA TRBV4-1 NA TGCGCCAGCAGCCATCGCTCGGAGAGCACAGATACGCAGTATTTT CASSHRSESTDTQYF
13 TRBJ1-1 NA TRBV2 NA TGTGCCAGCAGTGATACAGCGAACACTGAAGCTTTCTTT CASSDTANTEAFF
12 TRBJ2-2 NA TRBV25-1 NA TGTGCCAGTACAGGGAACACCGGGGAGCTGTTTTTT CASTGNTGELFF
15 TRBJ1-5 once TRBV28 NA TGTGCCAGCAGTACAGGAGGGGAGGGCAATCAGCCCCAGCATTTT CASSTGGEGNQPQHF
15 TRBJ2-7 NA TRBV6-5 TRBD1 TGTGCCAGCAGTTACTCCTCGACAGGGGCCTACGAGCAGTACTTC CASSYSSTGAYEQYF
14 TRBJ2-1 NA TRBV5-1 TRBD1 TGCGCCAGCAGCTCCGGACAGGGCAACAATGAGCAGTTCTTC CASSSGQGNNEQFF
12 TRBJ2-4 NA TRBV5-4 NA TGTGCCAGCAGCTTGGACGTGGGGCACAAGTACTTC CASSLDVGHKYF
16 TRBJ1-5 NA TRBV5-1 NA TGCGCCAGCAGCTTGTTTCCAGGGGAGGGCTATCAGCCCCAGCATTTT CASSLFPGEGYQPQHF
16 TRBJ2-6 NA TRBV5-1 NA TGCGCCAGCAGCTTGGACGGGAGCTCTGGGGCCAACGTCCTGACTTTC CASSLDGSSGANVLTF
15 TRBJ2-1 NA TRBV7-8 TRBD2 TGTGCCAGCAGCCTTCTAGCGGAAGCTTACAATGAGCAGTTCTTC CASSLLAEAYNEQFF
18 TRBJ2-2 NA TRBV5-1 TRBD2 TGCGCCAGCAGCTCTAGCGGGGGGGCCTTTGAGTTTACCGGGGAGCTGTTTTTT CASSSSGGAFEFTGELFF
13 TRBJ1-4 NA TRBV30 NA TGTGCCTGGAGTTTGGGCAGCGGGGAAAAACTGTTTTTT CAWSLGSGEKLFF
14 TRBJ2-3 NA TRBV25-1 TRBD2 TGTGCCAGCGGATCTAGCGGGAAGGCAGATACGCAGTATTTT CASGSSGKADTQYF
13 TRBJ1-3 NA TRBV10-3 TRBD1 TGTGCCATCACCGGACAGGCTGGAAACACCATATATTTT CAITGQAGNTIYF